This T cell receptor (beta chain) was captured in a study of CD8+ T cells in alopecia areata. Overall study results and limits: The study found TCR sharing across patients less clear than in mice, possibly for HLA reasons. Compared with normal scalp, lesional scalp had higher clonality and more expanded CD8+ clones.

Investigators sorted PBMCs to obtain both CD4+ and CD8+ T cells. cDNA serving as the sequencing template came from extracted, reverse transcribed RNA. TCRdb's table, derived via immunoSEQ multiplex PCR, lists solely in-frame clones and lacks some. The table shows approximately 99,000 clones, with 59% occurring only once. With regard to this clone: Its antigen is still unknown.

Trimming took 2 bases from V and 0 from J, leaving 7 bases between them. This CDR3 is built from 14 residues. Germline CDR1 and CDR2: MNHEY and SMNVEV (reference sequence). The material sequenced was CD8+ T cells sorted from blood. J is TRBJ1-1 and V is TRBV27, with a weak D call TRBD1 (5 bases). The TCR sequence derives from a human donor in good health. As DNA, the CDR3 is TGTGCCAGCAGTTTAAAGGGGATGAACACTGAAGCTTTCTTT. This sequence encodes CASSLKGMNTEAFF.